These T cell receptor beta chains were read from a single sample in a study of CD8 T cells in ankylosing spondylitis. MiXCR was run by TCRdb on the 5' RACE reads, yielding one entry per CDR3 protein. The sample lists 350,000 to 400,000 distinct CDR3 sequences, 20% seen once, with around 13% in the top ten. Sequencing was performed on blood, either unsorted or a sorted T cell fraction (not recorded which). The receptors were gathered from a male donor with ankylosing spondylitis or in good health (not recorded which). Both conserved end residues are trimmed from each CDR3. D genes are given only for firm matches.

v_gene: TRBV11-2; d_gene: TRBD1; j_gene: TRBJ2-2; CDR3aa: ASIAAGGFGHTGELF
v_gene: TRBV4-2; d_gene: TRBD2; j_gene: TRBJ2-1; CDR3aa: ASSQDLRGGSNEQF
v_gene: TRBV7-8; d_gene: TRBD1; j_gene: TRBJ2-7; CDR3aa: ASSLAIPGQNTYEQY
v_gene: TRBV29-1; d_gene: TRBD2; j_gene: TRBJ2-3; CDR3aa: SVVLAGGADTQY
v_gene: TRBV28; d_gene: .; j_gene: TRBJ2-6; CDR3aa: ASRGAGSLRNGANVLT
v_gene: TRBV7-9; d_gene: .; j_gene: TRBJ2-7; CDR3aa: ASSYPGGGFYEQY
v_gene: TRBV20-1; d_gene: .; j_gene: TRBJ2-2; CDR3aa: SAEPSGGITGELF
v_gene: TRBV10-3; d_gene: TRBD1; j_gene: TRBJ2-4; CDR3aa: AISEAGGLNIQY
v_gene: TRBV11-2; d_gene: .; j_gene: TRBJ2-5; CDR3aa: ASSLGWDQY
v_gene: TRBV28; d_gene: .; j_gene: TRBJ2-5; CDR3aa: ASSLSRADQETQY
v_gene: TRBV4-1; d_gene: .; j_gene: TRBJ2-1; CDR3aa: ASSQFWSSSYNEQF
v_gene: TRBV20-1; d_gene: .; j_gene: TRBJ2-2; CDR3aa: SAPHFGTGELF
v_gene: TRBV5-1; d_gene: TRBD1; j_gene: TRBJ2-1; CDR3aa: ASSHGGSGTVSYNEQF
v_gene: TRBV4-1; d_gene: TRBD1; j_gene: TRBJ2-3; CDR3aa: ASSQSTGGTDTQY
v_gene: TRBV5-6; d_gene: .; j_gene: TRBJ2-1; CDR3aa: ASSRPRDTSKLF
v_gene: TRBV12-3/TRBV12-4; d_gene: TRBD1; j_gene: TRBJ2-7; CDR3aa: ASSLVSYRDRGIEQY
v_gene: TRBV7-8; d_gene: .; j_gene: TRBJ2-2; CDR3aa: ASSLAASDLNTGELF
v_gene: TRBV20-1; d_gene: .; j_gene: TRBJ1-2; CDR3aa: SADAHAGGDGYT
v_gene: TRBV4-1; d_gene: .; j_gene: TRBJ1-3; CDR3aa: ASSQEGGDTIY
v_gene: TRBV20-1; d_gene: .; j_gene: TRBJ2-7; CDR3aa: SAQTAGTRWPEQY
v_gene: TRBV7-3; d_gene: .; j_gene: TRBJ2-2; CDR3aa: ASSPGLRNTGELF
v_gene: TRBV12-3/TRBV12-4; d_gene: .; j_gene: TRBJ2-7; CDR3aa: ASSDPHEQY
v_gene: TRBV7-9; d_gene: .; j_gene: TRBJ2-1; CDR3aa: ASSLESSSPVNEQF
v_gene: TRBV27; d_gene: .; j_gene: TRBJ2-7; CDR3aa: ASSTRGRHREQY
v_gene: TRBV4-1; d_gene: .; j_gene: TRBJ2-2; CDR3aa: ASSQERAIGELF
v_gene: TRBV4-1; d_gene: .; j_gene: TRBJ2-7; CDR3aa: ASSELTGYEQY
v_gene: TRBV15; d_gene: TRBD2; j_gene: TRBJ2-2; CDR3aa: ATSRDRSGGPTGELF
v_gene: TRBV11-2; d_gene: .; j_gene: TRBJ2-3; CDR3aa: ASSRGARGSADTQY
v_gene: TRBV6-1; d_gene: .; j_gene: TRBJ2-5; CDR3aa: ASSEAPEETQY
v_gene: TRBV5-1; d_gene: .; j_gene: TRBJ2-1; CDR3aa: ASSNTGPSDNEQF
v_gene: TRBV20-1; d_gene: TRBD2; j_gene: TRBJ2-7; CDR3aa: SAPLAAGVYEQY
v_gene: TRBV4-1; d_gene: .; j_gene: TRBJ2-7; CDR3aa: ASRLNTGPKF
v_gene: TRBV12-3/TRBV12-4; d_gene: TRBD1; j_gene: TRBJ2-2; CDR3aa: ASSHRDRGAGELF
v_gene: TRBV7-9; d_gene: TRBD1; j_gene: TRBJ2-1; CDR3aa: ASSPRETGGSNNEQF
v_gene: TRBV9; d_gene: .; j_gene: TRBJ2-1; CDR3aa: ASSVDQNEQF
v_gene: TRBV6-4; d_gene: .; j_gene: TRBJ1-1; CDR3aa: ASRSTGMNTEAF
v_gene: TRBV7-6; d_gene: .; j_gene: TRBJ1-2; CDR3aa: ASSQLGSYGYT
v_gene: TRBV14; d_gene: TRBD1; j_gene: TRBJ2-7; CDR3aa: ASSATGGSEQY
v_gene: TRBV20-1; d_gene: .; j_gene: TRBJ1-1; CDR3aa: SARLNTEAF
v_gene: TRBV27; d_gene: TRBD2; j_gene: TRBJ2-7; CDR3aa: ASSLSRLAGKYEQY
v_gene: TRBV7-3; d_gene: TRBD1; j_gene: TRBJ2-3; CDR3aa: ASSEGQGAWDTQY
v_gene: TRBV20-1; d_gene: .; j_gene: TRBJ2-5; CDR3aa: SAALRGGPRETQY
v_gene: TRBV11-2; d_gene: .; j_gene: TRBJ2-5; CDR3aa: ASSLEAYQETQY
v_gene: TRBV29-1; d_gene: .; j_gene: TRBJ2-3; CDR3aa: SARALTDTQY
v_gene: TRBV12-3/TRBV12-4; d_gene: .; j_gene: TRBJ1-2; CDR3aa: ASSPSLGYGYT